These 8 T cell receptor beta chains originate from one sample sequenced in a study of shared clonotypes between healthy human individuals. CD8 cells classed as naive were CD45RO-negative and positively selected for CCR7, excluding terminally differentiated effector memory CD45RA+ cells. Libraries were prepared by immunoSEQ multiplex PCR; TCRdb keeps only in-frame clonotypes and omits some of them. The sample has a few hundred thousand clones, roughly 95% seen once. Sequenced material: naive CD8+ T cells sorted from blood. The receptors were gathered from a woman aged 25 to 39 in good health.

The V call is TRBV29-1, the J call TRBJ2-1; no clear D gene. The V gene lost 5 bases and the J gene lost 8 bases, with 10 bases spanning the gap. There are 11 residues in the CDR3. Germline V lookup: CDR1 SQVTM, CDR2 ANQGSEA. The CDR3 is CSVPRVHEQFF. The CDR3 DNA reads TGCAGCGTTCCACGGGTCCATGAGCAGTTCTTC.

The chain couples TRBV2 to TRBJ2-1, with 13 positions matching TRBD2. This CDR3 is built from 15 residues. Trimming took 10 bases from V and 4 from J; bases not matched to a gene: 7. CDR1 SNHLY and CDR2 FYNNEI come from the germline V gene. CDR3 amino acids: CATRTSGGAYNEQFF. CDR3 in DNA: TGTGCCACCAGGACTAGCGGGGGAGCATACAATGAGCAGTTCTTC.

This clone was detected once. J is TRBJ2-6 and V is TRBV29-1, with 9 positions matching TRBD1. Germline lookup yields CDR1 SQVTM and CDR2 ANQGSEA. Trimming at V came to 0 bases and at J to 0 bases, leaving 3 bases not matched to a gene. CDR3 length: 17 amino acids. CDR3 in amino acids: CSVEDWDRASGANVLTF. CDR3 in DNA: TGCAGCGTTGAAGATTGGGACAGGGCCTCTGGGGCCAACGTCCTGACTTTC. Based on the CDR3 plus reference TRBV29-1 and TRBJ2-6, the full variable domain is SAVISQKPSRDICQRGTSLTIQCQVDSQVTMMFWYRQQPGQSLTLIATANQGSEATYESGFVIDKFPISRPNLTFSTLTVSNMSPEDSSIYLCSVEDWDRASGANVLTFGAGSRLTVL.

The CDR3: CASSFSRAENEKLFF. The CDR3 DNA sequence: TGTGCCAGCAGCTTTTCCCGAGCTGAGAATGAAAAACTGTTTTTT. The chain couples TRBV7-9 to TRBJ1-4; no definite D call. Deletions cut 3 bases from V and 5 bases from J, with 13 bases between. From germline, CDR1 is SEHNR and CDR2 FQNEAQ (reference sequence). The CDR3 spans 15 residues.

This chain links TRBV4-1 with TRBJ2-5; TRBD2 matches 11 bases. The better agreement between TRBJ2-7 and the DNA end casts doubt on the J call. Germline lookup yields CDR1 MGHRA and CDR2 YSYEKL. The CDR3 loop spans 17 amino acids. CDR3 sequence reads: CASSQEMATSGTYEQYF. The CDR3 bases are TGCGCCAGCAGCCAAGAAATGGCGACTAGCGGGACCTACGAGCAGTACTTC.

The chain has TRBV5-1 and TRBJ2-1; 11 bases map to TRBD2. Germline V CDR1 and CDR2: SGHRS, YFSETQ. The CDR3 consists of 13 residues. The V and J ends lost 5 bases and 6 bases, in that order; junction bases with no gene match: 1. This CDR3 reads CASRLAGVNEQFF. The DNA for the CDR3 is TGCGCCAGCAGACTAGCGGGAGTCAATGAGCAGTTCTTC.

This clone appeared once. V gene TRBV25-1 combines with J gene TRBJ2-2; 8 bases map to TRBD2. V was pared by 3 bases and J by 1 base, with 4 bases of the junction left unmatched. CDR1 and CDR2 from the germline V gene are MGHDK and SYGVNS. There are 16 residues in the CDR3. The CDR3 DNA reads TGTGCCAGCAGTGATATGGCGGGAGGGAACACCGGGGAGCTGTTTTTT. Translation gives CASSDMAGGNTGELFF.

The chain is built from TRBV29-1 and TRBJ2-7; 9 positions match TRBD1. The CDR3 contains 16 residues. Germline V gene lookup returns CDR1 SQVTM and CDR2 ANQGSEA. Losses at the gene ends were 1 base for V and 2 bases for J; bases not matched to a gene: 9. CDR3 bases: TGCAGCGTTGAAGGCCACGGCCGGACAGGGGCCTACGAGCAGTACTTC. Its protein product is CSVEGHGRTGAYEQYF.